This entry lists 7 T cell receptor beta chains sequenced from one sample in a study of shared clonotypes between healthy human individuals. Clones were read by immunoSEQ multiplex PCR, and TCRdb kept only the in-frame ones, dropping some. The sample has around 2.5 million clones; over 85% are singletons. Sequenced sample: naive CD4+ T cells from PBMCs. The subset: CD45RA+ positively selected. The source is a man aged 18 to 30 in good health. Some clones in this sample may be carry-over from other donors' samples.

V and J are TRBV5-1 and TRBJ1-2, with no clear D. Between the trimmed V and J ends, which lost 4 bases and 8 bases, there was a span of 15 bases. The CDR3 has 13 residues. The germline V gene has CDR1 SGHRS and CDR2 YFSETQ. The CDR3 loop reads CASSPSTPDGYTF. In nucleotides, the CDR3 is TGCGCCAGCAGCCCATCTACCCCGGACGGCTACACCTTC.

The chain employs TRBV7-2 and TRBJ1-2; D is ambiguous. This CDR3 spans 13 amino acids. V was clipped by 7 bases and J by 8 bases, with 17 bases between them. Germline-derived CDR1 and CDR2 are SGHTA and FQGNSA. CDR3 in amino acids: CASNPSLSVGYTF. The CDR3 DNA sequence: TGTGCCAGCAACCCATCTCTTTCAGTCGGCTACACCTTC.

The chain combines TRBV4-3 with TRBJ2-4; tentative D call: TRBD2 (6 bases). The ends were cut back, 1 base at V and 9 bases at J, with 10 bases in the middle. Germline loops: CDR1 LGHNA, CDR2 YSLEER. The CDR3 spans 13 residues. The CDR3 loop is CASSQGLGGIQYF. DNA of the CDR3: TGCGCCAGCAGCCAAGGACTGGGGGGCATTCAGTACTTC.

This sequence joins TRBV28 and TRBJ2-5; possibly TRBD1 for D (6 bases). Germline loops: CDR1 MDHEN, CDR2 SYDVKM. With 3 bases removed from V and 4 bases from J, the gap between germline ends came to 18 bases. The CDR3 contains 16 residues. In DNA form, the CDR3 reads TGTGCCAGCAGTTTTAGCTCGGACAGTCGTGGAGAGACCCAGTACTTC. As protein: CASSFSSDSRGETQYF.

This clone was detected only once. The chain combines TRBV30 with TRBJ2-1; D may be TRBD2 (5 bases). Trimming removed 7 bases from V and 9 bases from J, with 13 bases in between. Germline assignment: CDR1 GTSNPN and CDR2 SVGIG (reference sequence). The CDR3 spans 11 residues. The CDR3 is CASSPSSEQFF. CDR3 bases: TGTGCCTCTTCCCCTAGCAGTGAGCAGTTCTTC.

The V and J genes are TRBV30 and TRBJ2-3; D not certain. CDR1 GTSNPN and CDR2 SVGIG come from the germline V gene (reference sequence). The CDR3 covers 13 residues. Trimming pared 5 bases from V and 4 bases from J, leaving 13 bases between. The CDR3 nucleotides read TGTGCCTGGTCCGTTAAGGGCGCAGATACGCAGTATTTT. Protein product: CAWSVKGADTQYF.

Here the CDR3 reads CASSLVSAGVYSGANVLTF. The CDR3 DNA is TGTGCCAGCAGCTTAGTATCGGCAGGGGTCTACTCTGGGGCCAACGTCCTGACTTTC. The rearrangement links TRBV7-6 to TRBJ2-6, with D tentatively TRBD1 (6 bases). Trimming took off 1 base at V and 0 bases at J, with 16 bases between the two ends. CDR1 and CDR2 from the germline V gene are SGHVS and FNYEAQ. The CDR3 sequence is 19 residues long.